Given below is one T cell receptor beta chain in context. Its cognate antigen is unknown. It was with a sample-barcoded 5' primer and a J-beta primer mix that a second PCR of about 6 to 11 cycles was run. Via MiXCR, TCRdb re-called the 5' RACE reads, giving one row per CDR3 protein. This sample has about 650,000 distinct CDR3 sequences, with 32% found just once. The length of the CDR3 is 14 residues. V lost 6 bases, J lost 8 bases, and 19 bases lay in between. The germline CDR1 and CDR2 sequences are SGHTA and FQGNSA. The source of the sample is a study of blood T cells in healthy people across ages. Notes on the study in general: Naive T cell percentage strongly correlated with TCR beta diversity. Getting older went along with TCR beta diversity per million T cells dropping roughly linearly.

This chain joins TRBV7-2 and TRBJ1-2; D ambiguous. The sequence was collected from a woman aged 80 or over in good health. Sequenced input: blood. The CDR3, as DNA: TGTGCCAGCAGGAAGACCTGGGTCCGTCCAGGCTACACCTTC. Protein sequence: CASRKTWVRPGYTF. The full variable domain, with the rest looked up from reference TRBV7-2 and TRBJ1-2, is GAGVSQSPSNKVTEKGKDVELRCDPISGHTALYWYRQSLGQGLEFLIYFQGNSAPDKSGLPSDRFSAERTGGSVSTLTIQRTQQEDSAVYLCASRKTWVRPGYTFGSGTRLTVV.